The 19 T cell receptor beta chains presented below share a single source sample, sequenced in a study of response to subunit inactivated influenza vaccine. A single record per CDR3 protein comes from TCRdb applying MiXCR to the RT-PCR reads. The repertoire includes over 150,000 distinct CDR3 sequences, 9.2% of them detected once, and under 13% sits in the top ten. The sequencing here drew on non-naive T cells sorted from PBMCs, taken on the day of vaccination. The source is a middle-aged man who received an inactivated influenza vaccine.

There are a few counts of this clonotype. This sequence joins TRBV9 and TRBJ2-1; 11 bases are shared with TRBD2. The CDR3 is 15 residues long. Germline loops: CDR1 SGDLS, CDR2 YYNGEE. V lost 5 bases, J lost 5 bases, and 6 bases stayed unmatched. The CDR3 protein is CASSPLAGANNEQFF. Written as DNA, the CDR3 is TGTGCCAGCAGTCCACTAGCGGGAGCAAACAATGAGCAGTTCTTC. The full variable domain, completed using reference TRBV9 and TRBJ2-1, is DSGVTQTPKHLITATGQRVTLRCSPRSGDLSVYWYQQSLDQGLQFLIQYYNGEERAKGNILERFSAQQFPDLHSELNLSSLELGDSALYFCASSPLAGANNEQFFGPGTRLTVL.

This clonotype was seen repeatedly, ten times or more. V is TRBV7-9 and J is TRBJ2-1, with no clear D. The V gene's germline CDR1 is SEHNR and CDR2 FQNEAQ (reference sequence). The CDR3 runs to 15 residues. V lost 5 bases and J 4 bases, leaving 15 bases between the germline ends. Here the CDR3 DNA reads TGTGCCAGCAGCGACGGGTCGTCGCGATACAATGAGCAGTTCTTC. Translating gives CASSDGSSRYNEQFF.

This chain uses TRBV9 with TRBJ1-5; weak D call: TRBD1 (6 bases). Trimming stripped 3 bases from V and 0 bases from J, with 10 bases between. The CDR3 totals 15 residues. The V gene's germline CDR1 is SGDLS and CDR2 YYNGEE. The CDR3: CASSAGQNSNQPQHF. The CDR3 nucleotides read TGTGCCAGCAGCGCCGGACAGAATAGCAATCAGCCCCAGCATTTT.

The CDR3 region is CSVEGLSWGYTF. In DNA, the CDR3 is TGCAGCGTCGAGGGACTCTCTTGGGGCTACACCTTC. This chain joins TRBV29-1 and TRBJ1-2, with D tentatively TRBD1 (5 bases). The CDR3 runs to 12 residues. V shed 6 bases and J shed 8 bases, with 16 bases lying between them. Germline CDR1 is SQVTM and CDR2 is ANQGSEA.

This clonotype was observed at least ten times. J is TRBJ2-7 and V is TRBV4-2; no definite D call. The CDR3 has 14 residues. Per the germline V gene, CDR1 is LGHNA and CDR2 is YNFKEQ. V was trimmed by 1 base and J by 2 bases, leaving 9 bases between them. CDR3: CASSQGFSAYEQYF. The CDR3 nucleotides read TGTGCCAGCAGCCAAGGTTTCTCCGCCTACGAGCAGTACTTC.

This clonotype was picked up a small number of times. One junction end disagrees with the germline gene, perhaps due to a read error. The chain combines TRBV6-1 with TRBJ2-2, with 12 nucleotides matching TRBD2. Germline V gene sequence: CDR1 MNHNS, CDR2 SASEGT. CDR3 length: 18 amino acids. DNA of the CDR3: TGTGCCATCAGTGAAGCGTCTAGCGGGGGGGCCGAAGGCGGGGAGCTGTTTTTT. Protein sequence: CAISEASSGGAEGGELFF.

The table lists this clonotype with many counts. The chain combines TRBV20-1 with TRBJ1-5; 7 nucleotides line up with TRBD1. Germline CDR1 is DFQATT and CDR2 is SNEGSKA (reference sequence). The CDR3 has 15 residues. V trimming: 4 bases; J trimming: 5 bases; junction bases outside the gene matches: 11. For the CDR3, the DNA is TGCAGTGCTACCCGACAGGGTCAAAACTATCAGCCCCAGCATTTT. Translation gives CSATRQGQNYQPQHF.

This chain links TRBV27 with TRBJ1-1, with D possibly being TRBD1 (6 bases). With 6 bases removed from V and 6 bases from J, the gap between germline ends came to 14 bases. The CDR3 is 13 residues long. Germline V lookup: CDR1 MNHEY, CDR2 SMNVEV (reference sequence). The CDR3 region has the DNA TGTGCCAGCAGAAAAACAGGGACTGCTGAAGCTTTCTTT. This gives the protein CASRKTGTAEAFF.

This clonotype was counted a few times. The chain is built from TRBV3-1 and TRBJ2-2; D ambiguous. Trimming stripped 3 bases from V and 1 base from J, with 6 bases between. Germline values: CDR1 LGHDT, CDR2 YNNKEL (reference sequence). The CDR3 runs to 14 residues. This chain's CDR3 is CASSQLRNTGELFF. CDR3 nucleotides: TGTGCCAGCAGCCAGTTGAGGAACACCGGGGAGCTGTTTTTT.

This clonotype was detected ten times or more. CDR3 coding DNA: TGCGCCAGCAGCATACAGGGGTTATCCTACGAGCAGTACTTC. Translation gives CASSIQGLSYEQYF. This rearrangement joins TRBV5-1 to TRBJ2-7; 7 nucleotides match TRBD1. Per germline, CDR1 SGHRS and CDR2 YFSETQ. V shed 4 bases and J 1 base; nucleotides not matched to a gene: 5. This CDR3 comprises 14 residues.

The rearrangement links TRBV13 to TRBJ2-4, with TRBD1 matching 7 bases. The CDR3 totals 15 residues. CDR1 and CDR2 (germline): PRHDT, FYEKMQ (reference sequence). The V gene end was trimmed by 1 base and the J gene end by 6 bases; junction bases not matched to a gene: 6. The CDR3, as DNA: TGTGCCAGCAGCTTAGATGCCCGGGACAGAAACATTCAGTACTTC. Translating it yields CASSLDARDRNIQYF.

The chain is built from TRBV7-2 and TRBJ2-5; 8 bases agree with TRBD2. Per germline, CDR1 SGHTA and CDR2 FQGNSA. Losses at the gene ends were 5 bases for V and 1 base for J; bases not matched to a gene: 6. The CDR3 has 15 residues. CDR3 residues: CASSVTGLGQETQYF. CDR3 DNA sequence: TGTGCCAGCAGCGTTACGGGACTAGGCCAAGAGACCCAGTACTTC.

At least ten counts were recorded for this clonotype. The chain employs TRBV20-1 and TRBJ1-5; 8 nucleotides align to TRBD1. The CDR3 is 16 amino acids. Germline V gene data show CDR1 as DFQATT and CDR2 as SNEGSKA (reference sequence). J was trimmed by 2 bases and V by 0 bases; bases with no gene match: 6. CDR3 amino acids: CSARDGGQAGNQPQHF. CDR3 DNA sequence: TGCAGTGCTAGAGATGGGGGACAGGCCGGCAATCAGCCCCAGCATTTT.

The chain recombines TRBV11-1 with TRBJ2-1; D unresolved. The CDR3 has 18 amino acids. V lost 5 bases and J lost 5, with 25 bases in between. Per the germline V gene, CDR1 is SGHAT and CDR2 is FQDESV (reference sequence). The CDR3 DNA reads TGTGCCAGCAGCCAGCCCACATCGAAAAGGAACCATAACAATGAGCAGTTCTTC. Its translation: CASSQPTSKRNHNNEQFF.

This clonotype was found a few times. The chain's CDR3 is CASSVRRETQYF. In DNA, the CDR3 is TGCGCCAGCAGCGTACGCAGAGAGACCCAGTACTTC. This chain connects TRBV5-1 to TRBJ2-5; D gene uncertain. The germline V gene has CDR1 SGHRS and CDR2 YFSETQ. This CDR3 is 12 amino acids long. The V gene lost 4 bases and the J gene lost 4 bases, with 8 bases spanning the gap. The whole variable domain, remainder taken from reference TRBV5-1 and TRBJ2-5, is KAGVTQTPRYLIKTRGQQVTLSCSPISGHRSVSWYQQTPGQGLQFLFEYFSETQRNKGNFPGRFSGRQFSNSRSEMNVSTLELGDSALYLCASSVRRETQYFGPGTRLLVL.

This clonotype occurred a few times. The CDR3 nucleotides are TGTGCCAGCAGTCCCCAGGGGGGGAGAACAGATACGCAGTATTTT. Translation gives CASSPQGGRTDTQYF. J is TRBJ2-3 and V is TRBV12-3 or TRBV12-4; the D call may be TRBD1 or TRBD2 (7 bases each). Trimming pared 5 bases from V and 3 bases from J, leaving 15 bases between. The CDR3 loop spans 15 amino acids.

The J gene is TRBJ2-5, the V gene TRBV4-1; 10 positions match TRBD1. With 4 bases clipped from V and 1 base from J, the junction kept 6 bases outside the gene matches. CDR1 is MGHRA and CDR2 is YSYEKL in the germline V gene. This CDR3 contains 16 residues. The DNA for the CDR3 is TGCGCCAGCAGCCTCGGACAGGGGGTCGCCCAAGAGACCCAGTACTTC. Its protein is CASSLGQGVAQETQYF.

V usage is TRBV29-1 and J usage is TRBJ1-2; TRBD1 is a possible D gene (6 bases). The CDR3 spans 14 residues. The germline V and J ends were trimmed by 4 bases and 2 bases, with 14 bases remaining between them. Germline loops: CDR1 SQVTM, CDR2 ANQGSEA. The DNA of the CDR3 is TGCAGCGTTGCGGTTCGGACAGCAAACTATGGCTACACCTTC. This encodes CSVAVRTANYGYTF. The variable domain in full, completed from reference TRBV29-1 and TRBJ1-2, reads SAVISQKPSRDICQRGTSLTIQCQVDSQVTMMFWYRQQPGQSLTLIATANQGSEATYESGFVIDKFPISRPNLTFSTLTVSNMSPEDSSIYLCSVAVRTANYGYTFGSGTRLTVV.

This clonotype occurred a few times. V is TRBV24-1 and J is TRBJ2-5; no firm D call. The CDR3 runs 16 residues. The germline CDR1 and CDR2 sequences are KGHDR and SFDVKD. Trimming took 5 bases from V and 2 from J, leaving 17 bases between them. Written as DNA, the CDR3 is TGTGCCACCAGTGCCCCAAAAGGGCCGCATCAAGAGACCCAGTACTTC. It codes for CATSAPKGPHQETQYF.